Sequencing of this TCR beta chain was carried out in a study of identical twins. Study outcomes and limitations: Twin-shared out-of-frame alpha sequences showed excess low generation probability.

About this clonotype itself: Its antigen is as yet unknown.

TCRdb re-derived calls from the 5' RACE reads in MiXCR, one entry per CDR3 protein. The sample contains 690,000 or so distinct CDR3 sequences, 5.5% to 7.5% of which appear only once. CDR3 length: 16 residues. The V gene's germline CDR1 is MNHEY and CDR2 SMNVEV (reference sequence). V lost 4 bases to trimming and J lost 5 bases; unmatched junction nucleotides: 12. The source is a young man in good health. The rearrangement uses TRBV27 and TRBJ2-5, with TRBD1 matching 8 bases. The sequenced sample was naive T cells sorted from blood. CDR3: CASSSHPWTGMETQYF. The CDR3 DNA sequence: TGTGCCAGCAGTTCCCATCCTTGGACAGGGATGGAGACCCAGTACTTC.